Listed below are T cell receptor beta chains from one sample, sequenced in a study of shared clonotypes between healthy human individuals. Using immunoSEQ multiplex PCR, the repertoire was profiled, and TCRdb retains in-frame clones only, with some absent. Of approximately 500,000 clones listed, roughly 78% are singletons. The sample was PBMCs. The receptors shown here come from a woman aged 40 to 55 in good health. Some clones in this sample may be carry-over from other donors' samples. Each CDR3 is given with its conserved first and last residue. A D gene is named only where the DNA matches it firmly. Some rows mark clone size as missing; the rest say once, few, many or name a class of expanded clone.

j_call d_call clone_size v_call cdr3_nt cdr3_aa
TRBJ2-2 NA NA TRBV27 TGTGCCAGCAGACCTGGAGGAGGGCCTAGCGGGGAGCTGTTTTTT CASRPGGGPSGELFF
TRBJ1-1 NA NA TRBV20-1 TGCAGTGCTAGGGGGACTGCTCAAGCTTTCTTT CSARGTAQAFF
TRBJ2-1 NA NA TRBV5-1 TGCGCCAGCAGCGTGGACGTGAACATGGAGCAGTTCTTC CASSVDVNMEQFF
TRBJ2-1 NA many TRBV11-1 TGTGCCAGCAGCTGGACAGCCGCCAACAATGAGCAGTTCTTC CASSWTAANNEQFF
TRBJ1-5 NA NA TRBV29-1 TGCAGCGTTGGGGGCTCGGGGCTGGGCAATCAGCCCCAGCATTTT CSVGGSGLGNQPQHF
TRBJ2-2 TRBD2 NA TRBV6-1 TGTGCCAGCAGTGGAAAGCCCATTAGCGGGAGGTGGGCCGGGGAGCTGTTTTTT CASSGKPISGRWAGELFF
TRBJ1-2 NA NA TRBV27 TGTGCCAGCAGCCGCCGACAGGACAACTATGGCTACACCTTC CASSRRQDNYGYTF
TRBJ1-1 NA NA TRBV19 TGTGCCAGTAGTATAGGTTGGTCGGGCACTGAAGCTTTCTTT CASSIGWSGTEAFF
TRBJ1-5 NA NA TRBV21-1 TGTGCCAGCAGCCGCGATCCTCTGGACAGGGGACATGATCAGCCCCAGCATTTT CASSRDPLDRGHDQPQHF
TRBJ2-1 TRBD2 NA TRBV9 TGTGCCAGCAGCGTGAACAGACTAGCGGGAGACCCCTACAATGAGCAGTTCTTC CASSVNRLAGDPYNEQFF
TRBJ2-2 NA NA TRBV29-1 TGCAGCGTTGCCCGGAGCACCGGGGAGCTGTTTTTT CSVARSTGELFF
TRBJ2-5 TRBD2 NA TRBV5-1 TGCGCCAGCAACCTAGCGGGAGGGGAGACCCAGTACTTC CASNLAGGETQYF
TRBJ2-3 TRBD2 NA TRBV9 TGTGCCAGCAGCTTAACCGGGACTAGCGGCAACACAGATACGCAGTATTTT CASSLTGTSGNTDTQYF
TRBJ1-1 NA few TRBV23-1 TGCGCCAGCAGTCAATCCGGAAGGAACACTGAAGCTTTCTTT CASSQSGRNTEAFF
TRBJ2-6 NA few TRBV18 TGTGCCAGCTGGCAGGGTGGAACCAACTCTGGGGCCAACGTCCTGACTTTC CASWQGGTNSGANVLTF
TRBJ1-1 NA few TRBV13 TGTGCCAGCAGCTTTGGACGGGACACTGAAGCTTTCTTT CASSFGRDTEAFF
TRBJ2-3 TRBD1 NA TRBV28 TGTGCCAGCAATGACAGGGGTCGGGCACAAGATACGCAGTATTTT CASNDRGRAQDTQYF
TRBJ2-3 TRBD2 once TRBV5-4 TGTGCCAGCAACCCGGGACTAGCGGGGCTAGGGACGCAGTATTTT CASNPGLAGLGTQYF
TRBJ2-2 TRBD1 NA TRBV29-1 TGCAGCGTGCGTAGACAGGGGGAAAACACCGGGGAGCTGTTTTTT CSVRRQGENTGELFF
TRBJ1-2 TRBD1 NA TRBV27 TGTGCCAGCAGTTTTCAGGGGGTTAACTATGGCTACACCTTC CASSFQGVNYGYTF
TRBJ2-3 NA NA TRBV10-3 TGTGCCATCAGTGCGGAACGGGGCACAGATACGCAGTATTTT CAISAERGTDTQYF
TRBJ1-2 NA NA TRBV10-2 TGCGCCAGCAGCGCCCACCGTGAGCTTACTGGCTACACCTTC CASSAHRELTGYTF
TRBJ2-5 NA NA TRBV28 TGTGCCAGCAGTTTATCTAGGCTGGAGACCCAGTACTTC CASSLSRLETQYF
TRBJ2-5 TRBD1 NA TRBV19 TGTGCCAGTAGTACACCGGGACAGCCCCAAGAGACCCAGTACTTC CASSTPGQPQETQYF
TRBJ2-2 NA few TRBV19 TGTGCCAGTAGTAGGGCTTCCGGGGAGCTGTTTTTT CASSRASGELFF
TRBJ2-3 TRBD2 NA TRBV5-1 TGCGCCAGCAGCTTGGCTCTAGCGGTACCGTGGGTGTCAGATACGCAGTATTTT CASSLALAVPWVSDTQYF
TRBJ1-2 NA NA TRBV7-2 TGTGCCAGCAGCCAGAAGTCAGGCCCCTATGGCTACACCTTC CASSQKSGPYGYTF
TRBJ1-6 NA NA TRBV6-5 TGTGCCAGCAGTTACAGGGAAGGAAATTCACCCCTCCACTTT CASSYREGNSPLHF
TRBJ2-5 NA NA TRBV29-1 TGCAGCGTTGATGGGTCAGAACAAGAGACCCAGTACTTC CSVDGSEQETQYF
TRBJ2-7 TRBD2 NA TRBV11-2 TGTGCCAGCAGCAAAGGAGCGGGAGGGTCCTACGAGCAGTACTTC CASSKGAGGSYEQYF
TRBJ2-1 NA NA TRBV15 TGTGCCACCAGCAGCGACAGTTACAATGAGCAGTTCTTC CATSSDSYNEQFF
TRBJ1-1 TRBD1 NA TRBV7-9 TGTGCCAGCAGCTCGATACAGGGGGCGAACACTGAAGCTTTCTTT CASSSIQGANTEAFF
TRBJ1-5 NA NA TRBV28 TGTGCCAGCAGTAACGGGCTTAGCAATCAGCCCCAGCATTTT CASSNGLSNQPQHF
TRBJ1-2 TRBD1 once TRBV28 TGTGCCAGCAACCAGGACAGGTGGAATGGCTACACCTTC CASNQDRWNGYTF
TRBJ2-7 NA once TRBV4-1 TGCGCCAGCAGCCAAGATACAGTTAATCCCTACGAGCAGTACTTC CASSQDTVNPYEQYF
TRBJ1-2 NA medium-sized TRBV19 TGTGCCAGTAGTCCCCGTGACACCCTGAACTATGGCTACACCTTC CASSPRDTLNYGYTF
TRBJ2-7 TRBD1 NA TRBV15 TGTGCCACCAGCAGTCCGACAGGGCCCAGCGAGCAGTACTTC CATSSPTGPSEQYF
TRBJ2-7 TRBD1 NA TRBV6-6 TGTGCCAGCAGTACCCGGGACAGGGGGAACGAGCAGTACTTC CASSTRDRGNEQYF
TRBJ1-2 NA NA TRBV30 TGTGCCTGGAGCGACCAACCAGGTGGTGGCTACACCTTC CAWSDQPGGGYTF
TRBJ2-1 NA NA TRBV7-9 TGTGCCAGCAGCCACGCATACAATGAGCAGTTCTTC CASSHAYNEQFF
TRBJ2-1 NA once TRBV6-6 TGTGCCAGCAGTTATGGTGGAAGCTCCTACAATGAGCAGTTCTTC CASSYGGSSYNEQFF
TRBJ2-5 NA once TRBV2 TGTGCCAGCAGAGCCCCGCTTGAGACCCAGTACTTC CASRAPLETQYF
TRBJ2-7 TRBD1 once TRBV19 TGTGCCAGTAGTATTCAACAGGGGGTTGCCTACGAGCAGTACTTC CASSIQQGVAYEQYF
TRBJ2-2 TRBD1 NA TRBV7-3 TGTGCCAGCAGCCCCGACAGGGTGAACACCGGGGAGCTGTTTTTT CASSPDRVNTGELFF
TRBJ1-4 NA NA TRBV6-5 TGTGCCAGCAGTTACTCGGACGGCAGCGATGAAAAACTGTTTTTT CASSYSDGSDEKLFF
TRBJ2-3 TRBD2 NA TRBV18 TGTGCCAGCTCACAGGGACTAGCGGGAGTAGGAGATACGCAGTATTTT CASSQGLAGVGDTQYF
TRBJ2-3 NA NA TRBV9 TGTGCCAGCAGCGTCGCCACCCCAACTAGTCTCATTGCAGATACGCAGTATTTT CASSVATPTSLIADTQYF
TRBJ2-3 NA NA TRBV27 TGTGCCAGCAGACCCCGGGCCTCGGGCACAGATACGCAGTATTTT CASRPRASGTDTQYF